Presented here are 3 T cell receptor beta chains from one specimen sequenced in a study of CD8 T cells in Susac syndrome. Reverse transcription of roughly 0.5 to 1 ug RNA was performed with random hexamers. One entry per CDR3 protein results from TCRdb running MiXCR on the immunoSEQ multiplex PCR reads. Among about 130,000 distinct CDR3 sequences listed, nearly 95% were seen once. Sequenced input: CD4+ T cells from PBMCs. These receptors were taken from a human donor in good health.

The chain combines TRBV7-2 with TRBJ2-2; D is undetermined. Germline CDR1 and CDR2: SGHTA and FQGNSA. The germline V and J ends were trimmed by 3 bases and 6 bases, with 8 bases remaining between them. The CDR3 sequence is 13 residues long. Here the CDR3 reads CASSLQVPGELFF. The CDR3, as DNA: TGTGCCAGCAGCTTGCAGGTTCCCGGGGAGCTGTTTTTT.

This clonotype is a singleton in its sample. V usage is TRBV30 and J usage is TRBJ1-2; possible D gene TRBD1, 6 bases. V was clipped by 3 bases and J by 2 bases, with 10 bases between them. Germline V CDR1 and CDR2: GTSNPN, SVGIG (reference sequence). CDR3 length equals 13 residues. This CDR3 reads CAWRYTGNYGYTF. Here the CDR3 DNA reads TGTGCCTGGAGATATACAGGGAACTATGGCTACACCTTC.

The J gene is TRBJ2-4, the V gene TRBV28; 14 nucleotides align to TRBD2. V trimming: 3 bases; J trimming: 3 bases; junction bases outside the gene matches: 13. The CDR3 is 20 residues long. From germline, CDR1 is MDHEN and CDR2 SYDVKM. The CDR3 DNA reads TGTGCCAGCAGTTTGCAACCCGGGACTAGCGGGAGAGGGGGCAAAAACATTCAGTACTTC. Translation: CASSLQPGTSGRGGKNIQYF. The whole variable domain, remainder taken from reference TRBV28 and TRBJ2-4, is DVKVTQSSRYLVKRTGEKVFLECVQDMDHENMFWYRQDPGLGLRLIYFSYDVKMKEKGDIPEGYSVSREKKERFSLILESASTNQTSMYLCASSLQPGTSGRGGKNIQYFGAGTRLSVL.